Each of the 31 T cell receptor beta chains below was sequenced from the same sample in a study of blood T cells in healthy people across ages. With a J-beta primer mix and a sample-barcoded 5' primer, a second PCR ran roughly 7 to 11 cycles. TCRdb passed the 5' RACE reads through MiXCR, listing each CDR3 protein once. Of 550,000 to 750,000 distinct CDR3 sequences listed, 20% to 25% are singletons. Sequencing used blood. The receptor set was obtained from an older man in good health.

V is TRBV28 and J is TRBJ2-3; D unclear. Trimming pared 3 bases from V and 5 bases from J, leaving 6 bases between. The CDR3 covers 12 residues. Germline CDR1 reads MDHEN; CDR2 reads SYDVKM. In DNA form, the CDR3 reads TGTGCCAGCAGTTTTACGTTAGATACGCAGTATTTT. The encoded protein is CASSFTLDTQYF.

The chain joins TRBV5-1 to TRBJ1-4, with D perhaps TRBD1 (5 bases). Germline V gene data show CDR1 as SGHRS and CDR2 as YFSETQ. The CDR3 covers 13 residues. V was pared by 4 bases and J by 9 bases, with 13 bases between. The CDR3 DNA sequence: TGCGCCAGCAGCCAGGGACTGGCCCAAAAACTGTTTTTT. It is translated as CASSQGLAQKLFF.

The chain joins TRBV5-1 to TRBJ2-1; D is uncertain. The CDR3 length is 16 residues. Germline-derived CDR1 and CDR2 are SGHRS and YFSETQ. V lost 3 bases and J lost 0, with 13 bases in between. This CDR3 is CASSSSTDSSYNEQFF. The CDR3 bases are TGCGCCAGCAGCTCCTCTACGGATAGCTCCTACAATGAGCAGTTCTTC.

The V gene is TRBV7-9, the J gene TRBJ1-4, with a weak D call TRBD1 (5 bases). Trimming cost V 2 bases and J 4 bases, with 14 bases left between them. Looked up from germline, CDR1 is SEHNR and CDR2 is FQNEAQ (reference sequence). The length of the CDR3 is 16 residues. The CDR3: CASSLRPGTGNEKLFF. The CDR3 DNA follows: TGTGCCAGCAGCTTAAGACCCGGGACTGGTAATGAAAAACTGTTTTTT.

This clonotype was recorded many times. The chain couples TRBV24-1 to TRBJ2-2; D ambiguous. The CDR3 contains 12 residues. CDR1 KGHDR and CDR2 SFDVKD come from the germline V gene. Trimming shortened V by 7 bases and J by 3 bases, and 5 bases separated the two germline ends. This chain's CDR3 is CATRTDTGELFF. Written as DNA, the CDR3 is TGTGCCACCAGAACTGACACCGGGGAGCTGTTTTTT.

The table lists this clonotype with a few counts. This chain's CDR3 is CSALQGTGSTEAFF. CDR3 nucleotides: TGCAGTGCCCTACAAGGCACAGGTAGCACTGAAGCTTTCTTT. The gene calls are TRBV20-1 and TRBJ1-1; TRBD1 might be the D (5 bases). The CDR3 runs to 14 residues. Germline CDR1 DFQATT, CDR2 SNEGSKA (reference sequence). The V and J ends lost 6 bases and 4 bases respectively, with 18 bases between them.

The chain joins TRBV21-1 to TRBJ2-3; the table gives TRBD1 as D, unverified against the DNA. TRBV21-1 is a listed pseudogene. The CDR3 is made up of 16 amino acids. Here the CDR3 DNA reads TGTGCCAGCAGCAAAGTCGGTGACAGTAGCACAGATGCGCAGTATTTT. Its translation is CASSKVGDSSTDAQYF.

V gene TRBV7-9 combines with J gene TRBJ2-5; the D is unclear. The DNA end is a closer match to TRBJ2-7, so the J assignment may be wrong. The CDR3 is made up of 13 amino acids. Germline lookup yields CDR1 SEHNR and CDR2 FQNEAQ (reference sequence). CDR3 residues: CASSLVGSGEQYF. The CDR3 DNA reads TGTGCCAGCAGCTTAGTTGGGTCTGGCGAGCAGTACTTC.

V usage is TRBV12-3 or TRBV12-4 and J usage is TRBJ2-7; D is perhaps TRBD1 or TRBD2 (5 bases each). Between the trimmed V and J ends, which lost 6 bases and 6 bases, there was a span of 15 bases. This CDR3 is built from 13 residues. CDR3 nucleotides: TGTGCCAGCAGCCCCGTGGTGAGGGGCGAGCAGTACTTC. It yields the protein CASSPVVRGEQYF.

The chain uses TRBV18 and TRBJ2-5; the D is unclear. Matching the DNA end better, TRBJ2-7 makes the J call doubtful. The CDR3 length is 14 residues. The germline gives CDR1 KGHSH, CDR2 LQKENI. The CDR3 sequence: CASSPPMGLYEQYF. The CDR3 DNA reads TGTGCCAGCTCACCACCGATGGGTCTCTACGAGCAGTACTTC.

This clonotype was detected many times. The chain combines TRBV7-3 with TRBJ1-1; D might be TRBD1 (6 bases). V dropped 1 base and J dropped 6 bases, with 9 bases sitting between them. There are 13 residues in the CDR3. Germline V gives CDR1 SGHTA, CDR2 FQGTGA. CDR3 nucleotides: TGTGCCAGCAGCTTAAACGGGGGCTCTGAAGCTTTCTTT. This gives the protein CASSLNGGSEAFF.

This chain joins TRBV2 and TRBJ2-5, with D perhaps being TRBD1 or TRBD2 (5 bases each). CDR1 is SNHLY, CDR2 FYNNEI, per germline. V lost 4 bases and J 5 bases, leaving 8 bases between the germline ends. The CDR3 runs to 12 residues. CDR3 DNA sequence: TGTGCCAGCAGTGGGGACGCGGAGACCCAGTACTTC. The encoded protein is CASSGDAETQYF. Full variable domain (rest looked up from reference TRBV2 and TRBJ2-5): EPEVTQTPSHQVTQMGQEVILRCVPISNHLYFYWYRQILGQKVEFLVSFYNNEISEKSEIFDDQFSVERPDGSNFTLKIRSTKLEDSAMYFCASSGDAETQYFGPGTRLLVL.

In this sample, this clonotype turned up a few times. The chain has TRBV20-1 and TRBJ1-5; possible D gene TRBD1, 5 bases. The CDR3 is made up of 14 amino acids. CDR1 DFQATT and CDR2 SNEGSKA come from the germline V gene (reference sequence). V was shortened by 6 bases and J by 0 bases, with 12 bases between the two germline ends. This CDR3 is CSATGRHSNQPQHF. The CDR3 DNA follows: TGCAGTGCGACGGGACGGCATAGCAATCAGCCCCAGCATTTT.

This clonotype occurred a few times. The chain combines TRBV5-1 with TRBJ2-1; 14 nucleotides match TRBD2. The germline gives CDR1 SGHRS, CDR2 YFSETQ. The CDR3 has 16 residues. V lost 4 bases to trimming and J lost 6 bases; unmatched junction nucleotides: 6. As DNA, the CDR3 is TGCGCCAGCAGCCCCCAAGGGACTAGCGGGAGCAATGAGCAGTTCTTC. Translation: CASSPQGTSGSNEQFF. Drawing the rest from reference TRBV5-1 and TRBJ2-1, the complete variable domain is KAGVTQTPRYLIKTRGQQVTLSCSPISGHRSVSWYQQTPGQGLQFLFEYFSETQRNKGNFPGRFSGRQFSNSRSEMNVSTLELGDSALYLCASSPQGTSGSNEQFFGPGTRLTVL.

This clonotype showed up just a few times. The chain employs TRBV5-1 and TRBJ1-1; D gene unclear. The CDR3 length is 15 residues. The V end lost 4 bases, the J end lost 6 bases, and 19 bases lay between the germline ends. The germline V gene encodes CDR1 SGHRS and CDR2 YFSETQ. The chain's CDR3 is CASSARPGRVAEAFF. CDR3 in DNA: TGCGCCAGCAGCGCGAGGCCGGGGAGAGTCGCTGAAGCTTTCTTT.

The chain links TRBV2 to TRBJ2-5; tentatively, D is TRBD2 (6 bases). This CDR3 has 13 amino acids. Germline values: CDR1 SNHLY, CDR2 FYNNEI. Trimming left V 6 bases short and J 5 bases short, with 13 bases between. The CDR3 coding sequence is TGTGCCAGCAGAGTACTAGCTTGGGAGACCCAGTACTTC. This encodes CASRVLAWETQYF.

This clonotype was counted between two and nine times. J is TRBJ2-1 and V is TRBV28; perhaps TRBD2 as D (6 bases). Trimming removed 5 bases at V and 3 bases at J, with 14 bases between. Germline CDR1 and CDR2: MDHEN and SYDVKM. The length of the CDR3 is 15 residues. The CDR3 spells CASSRSGLLYNEQFF. The CDR3 coding sequence is TGTGCCAGCAGTCGTAGCGGACTCCTCTACAATGAGCAGTTCTTC.

In its sample, this clonotype was seen a few times. The chain has TRBV7-9 and TRBJ2-1, with D uncertain. The J call is doubtful: the DNA matches TRBJ2-7 better. Germline V gene data show CDR1 as SEHNR and CDR2 as FQNEAQ (reference sequence). The CDR3 has 14 amino acids. The CDR3 here is CASSSPGSSYEQYF. The CDR3 DNA follows: TGTGCCAGCAGCTCCCCCGGCAGCTCCTACGAGCAGTACTTC.

There are a few counts of this clonotype. The chain couples TRBV12-3 or TRBV12-4 to TRBJ2-5, with 10 bases lining up with TRBD1. TRBJ2-7 matches the DNA end more closely, so the J call is doubtful. The CDR3 length is 15 residues. The CDR3 region has the DNA TGTGCCAGCAGTTTAGGGACAGGGGGATTTTACGAGCAGTACTTC. It translates to CASSLGTGGFYEQYF.

The chain combines TRBV28 with TRBJ2-1; 12 positions agree with TRBD2. The CDR3 runs to 16 residues. Trimming took 5 bases from V and 2 from J; bases not matched to a gene: 4. CDR1 is MDHEN, CDR2 SYDVKM, per germline. The CDR3 sequence: CASSTSGRQAYNEQFF. In DNA form, the CDR3 reads TGTGCCAGCAGTACTAGCGGGAGGCAAGCCTACAATGAGCAGTTCTTC.

The rearrangement uses TRBV15 and TRBJ2-1; D may be TRBD2 (7 bases). This CDR3 spans 16 amino acids. Trimming shortened V by 0 bases and J by 6 bases, and 15 bases separated the two germline ends. Germline lookup yields CDR1 LNHNV and CDR2 YYDKDF (reference sequence). CDR3 loop: CATSRDRGEGLNEQFF. The CDR3 DNA reads TGTGCCACCAGCAGAGATAGGGGGGAGGGCCTCAATGAGCAGTTCTTC.

The genes are TRBV7-3 and TRBJ2-5, with 8 bases lining up with TRBD2. The J call is in doubt because the DNA end fits TRBJ2-1 better. There are 16 residues in the CDR3. From germline, CDR1 is SGHTA and CDR2 FQGTGA. The CDR3 protein is CASSPKAGAGYNEQFF. Here the CDR3 DNA reads TGTGCCAGCAGCCCAAAAGCGGGAGCGGGTTACAATGAGCAGTTCTTC.

The table lists this clonotype with a few counts. The junction departs from the called germline gene at one end, perhaps through a read error. CDR3 DNA: TGTACCAGCAGCCCTAGCGGGAGTAGCACCGGGGAGCTGTTTTTT. This gives the protein CTSSPSGSSTGELFF. V is TRBV3-1 and J is TRBJ2-2; 10 nucleotides agree with TRBD2. CDR3 length: 15 residues. Germline V gene lookup returns CDR1 LGHDT and CDR2 YNNKEL (reference sequence).

The genes are TRBV4-1 and TRBJ1-2, with D perhaps matching TRBD1 (6 bases). This CDR3 is 15 amino acids long. Germline V lookup: CDR1 MGHRA, CDR2 YSYEKL. Trimming took 0 bases from V and 4 from J, leaving 12 bases between them. DNA for the CDR3: TGCGCCAGCAGCCAAGAGGGGGGCGTCGCCTATGGCTACACCTTC. Residues: CASSQEGGVAYGYTF.

This clonotype was counted only a few times. The V and J genes are TRBV29-1 and TRBJ2-3; 9 positions match TRBD1. The CDR3 sequence is 14 residues long. V lost 3 bases, J lost 4 bases, and 5 bases stayed unmatched. Germline V CDR1 and CDR2: SQVTM, ANQGSEA. CDR3 DNA sequence: TGCAGCGTTGAGAGGACAGGGGTAGCAGATACGCAGTATTTT. Its protein is CSVERTGVADTQYF.

This clonotype was detected a few times. J is TRBJ2-1 and V is TRBV20-1; TRBD2 agrees at 11 bases. TRBJ2-7 matches the DNA end more closely, so the J call is doubtful. Per germline, CDR1 DFQATT and CDR2 SNEGSKA (reference sequence). There are 16 residues in the CDR3. The CDR3 loop is CSATGTSGRASYEQYF. CDR3 sequence (DNA): TGCAGTGCTACCGGGACTAGCGGAAGAGCCTCCTACGAGCAGTACTTC.

The chain employs TRBV25-1 and TRBJ1-2; D might be TRBD1 (5 bases). Germline V gives CDR1 MGHDK, CDR2 SYGVNS. V was shortened by 3 bases and J by 5 bases, with 10 bases between the two germline ends. The CDR3 is 13 amino acids. CDR3 DNA sequence: TGTGCCAGCAGTGACGAGACAGCGTATGGCTACACCTTC. It encodes CASSDETAYGYTF.

The table lists this clonotype with a few counts. The V gene is TRBV20-1, the J gene TRBJ1-5; D unclear. This CDR3 is 13 amino acids long. Per the germline V gene, CDR1 is DFQATT and CDR2 is SNEGSKA (reference sequence). Between the trimmed V and J ends, which lost 3 bases and 3 bases, there was a span of 9 bases. The CDR3 nucleotides read TGCAGTGCTAGTCTGGAAACCAATCAGCCCCAGCATTTT. It encodes CSASLETNQPQHF.

J is TRBJ2-5 and V is TRBV11-2, with TRBD2 matching over 7 bases. Germline V lookup: CDR1 SGHAT, CDR2 FQNNGV. J lost 2 bases, V lost 5 bases, and 5 bases had no gene match. This CDR3 has 14 residues. In DNA form, the CDR3 reads TGTGCCAGCAGCACGAGGGACTATCAAGAGACCCAGTACTTC. This translates into CASSTRDYQETQYF.

This clonotype was detected a few times. The chain has TRBV4-1 and TRBJ2-7, with TRBD1 matching over 7 bases. This CDR3 is built from 17 residues. Germline V CDR1 and CDR2: MGHRA, YSYEKL. Trimming at V came to 1 base and at J to 1 base, leaving 10 bases not matched to a gene. The chain's CDR3 is CASSQGLTGIRSYEQYF. CDR3 nucleotides: TGCGCCAGCAGCCAAGGATTGACAGGGATAAGGTCCTACGAGCAGTACTTC.

The V call is TRBV5-4, the J call TRBJ2-5; 8 nucleotides agree with TRBD2. TRBJ2-1 matches the DNA end more closely, so the J call is doubtful. This CDR3 spans 15 amino acids. The germline V gene encodes CDR1 SGHNT and CDR2 YYREEE (reference sequence). CDR3 sequence (DNA): TGTGCCAGCAGCTTGGTCGGGAGGGCCCACAATGAGCAGTTCTTC. It encodes CASSLVGRAHNEQFF.